The 17 T cell receptor beta chains given below trace back to one sample, sequenced in a study of control samples from healthy donors and cancer patients. Only in-frame clones appear in the TCRdb table, and some are missing; sequencing was by immunoSEQ multiplex PCR. Seen here are around 200,000 clones, 90% to 95% observed once, and the top ten hold around 1.6%. The sequenced material came from blood. These receptors all stem from a man between 18 and 35 years old in good health.

The V gene is TRBV27, the J gene TRBJ2-3; the D is unclear. Germline V gives CDR1 MNHEY, CDR2 SMNVEV (reference sequence). The V and J ends lost 5 bases and 0 bases respectively, with 18 bases between them. The CDR3 sequence is 17 residues long. The CDR3 coding sequence is TGTGCCAGCAGTCCCCGGGCCTCTCCGATTAGCACAGATACGCAGTATTTT. Its translation is CASSPRASPISTDTQYF.

The chain has TRBV6-5 and TRBJ2-1; D remains ambiguous. This CDR3 is 15 amino acids long. Trimming left V 7 bases short and J 6 bases short, with 19 bases between. The germline V gene encodes CDR1 MNHEY and CDR2 SVGAGI. CDR3 sequence reads: CASTIRAQSANEQFF. CDR3 DNA sequence: TGTGCCAGCACTATCCGGGCACAGTCGGCCAATGAGCAGTTCTTC.

This chain joins TRBV5-6 and TRBJ1-6, with 7 bases lining up with TRBD1. This CDR3 contains 14 residues. From germline, CDR1 is SGHDT and CDR2 YYEEEE. V shed 2 bases and J 10 bases; nucleotides not matched to a gene: 6. CDR3 bases: TGTGCCAGCAGCTTCCGGGACAGAAGATCACCCCTCCACTTT. This encodes CASSFRDRRSPLHF.

This rearrangement joins TRBV3-1 (or the pseudogene TRBV3-2) to TRBJ1-5; 8 bases are shared with TRBD1. The CDR3 runs 15 residues. Germline CDR1 is LGHDT and CDR2 is YNNKEL (reference sequence). The ends lost 1 base at V and 4 bases at J; junction bases unmatched: 3. The chain's CDR3 is CASSQGRQGNQPQHF. CDR3 sequence (DNA): TGTGCCAGCAGCCAAGGTCGACAGGGGAATCAGCCCCAGCATTTT.

This chain connects TRBV12-5 to TRBJ2-2; D remains ambiguous. Trimming cost V 7 bases and J 0 bases, with 9 bases left between them. Germline assignment: CDR1 LGHNT and CDR2 FRNRAP. This CDR3 is built from 14 residues. In nucleotides, the CDR3 is TGTGCTAGTGCTGGCACAGCGAACACCGGGGAGCTGTTTTTT. Its translation is CASAGTANTGELFF.

This chain uses TRBV9 with TRBJ2-1; 7 nucleotides line up with TRBD2. V shed 4 bases and J 2 bases; nucleotides not matched to a gene: 9. The V gene's germline CDR1 is SGDLS and CDR2 YYNGEE. The length of the CDR3 is 16 residues. CDR3 coding DNA: TGTGCCAGCAGCCTCATGGGGGGGACTACCTACAATGAGCAGTTCTTC. Translation: CASSLMGGTTYNEQFF.

The genes are TRBV15 and TRBJ2-6; 7 positions match TRBD2. CDR3 length: 17 residues. The V gene end was trimmed by 0 bases and the J gene end by 2 bases; junction bases not matched to a gene: 4. The germline gives CDR1 LNHNV, CDR2 YYDKDF (reference sequence). DNA for the CDR3: TGTGCCACCAGCAGAGATAACGCGGGGGCTGGGGCCAACGTCCTGACTTTC. This codes for CATSRDNAGAGANVLTF.

The gene calls are TRBV5-6 and TRBJ2-1; 7 bases line up with TRBD1. The CDR3 has 16 amino acids. Germline V gene data show CDR1 as SGHDT and CDR2 as YYEEEE. J lost 4 bases, V lost 2 bases, and 9 bases had no gene match. CDR3 residues: CASSFGDRVRYNEQFF. The CDR3, as DNA: TGTGCCAGCAGCTTCGGAGACAGGGTGAGATACAATGAGCAGTTCTTC.

V and J are TRBV29-1 and TRBJ1-1; D is uncertain. Germline CDR1 reads SQVTM; CDR2 reads ANQGSEA. The V and J ends lost 3 bases and 7 bases respectively, with 18 bases between them. The CDR3 totals 14 residues. The CDR3 nucleotides are TGCAGCGTTGATGGGTCAGGAAGACTGCTTGAAGCTTTCTTT. This encodes CSVDGSGRLLEAFF.

To note about this clone: The same CDR3 arises from other DNA sequences in this sample as well. The chain combines TRBV5-1 with TRBJ2-7, with D hard to call. The ends were cut back, 0 bases at V and 1 base at J, with 5 bases in the middle. CDR1 is SGHRS and CDR2 is YFSETQ in the germline V gene. The length of the CDR3 is 13 residues. As DNA, the CDR3 is TGCGCCAGCAGCTTGGCCGGTTCCTACGAGCAGTACTTC. This encodes CASSLAGSYEQYF.

J is TRBJ2-1 and V is TRBV6-1; unclear D gene. The CDR3 is 12 amino acids. V was shortened by 2 bases and J by 8 bases, with 7 bases between the two germline ends. CDR1 and CDR2 from the germline V gene are MNHNS and SASEGT. The CDR3 protein is CASSEWRDEQFF. As DNA, the CDR3 is TGTGCCAGCAGTGAATGGCGAGATGAGCAGTTCTTC.

The rearrangement uses TRBV19 and TRBJ1-5; D ambiguous. Germline V gene lookup returns CDR1 LNHDA and CDR2 SQIVND (reference sequence). Trimming pared 4 bases from V and 5 bases from J, leaving 6 bases between. The CDR3 length is 12 residues. DNA for the CDR3: TGTGCCAGTAGTAAAACGGATCAGCCCCAGCATTTT. This encodes CASSKTDQPQHF.

This clone has only one observation. V gene TRBV5-1 combines with J gene TRBJ1-1; D gene uncertain. CDR3 length: 13 amino acids. Germline CDR1 and CDR2: SGHRS and YFSETQ. Between the trimmed V and J ends, which lost 6 bases and 3 bases, there was a span of 12 bases. For the CDR3, the DNA is TGCGCCAGCAAAAGAATCGCGGACACTGAAGCTTTCTTT. This sequence encodes CASKRIADTEAFF.

V gene TRBV9 combines with J gene TRBJ1-6, with 8 bases aligning to TRBD1. The CDR3 is made up of 14 amino acids. V gave up 0 bases and J gave up 13 bases; unmatched junction bases: 6. CDR1 SGDLS and CDR2 YYNGEE come from the germline V gene. CDR3 residues: CASSVEGTGFPLHF. In DNA form, the CDR3 reads TGTGCCAGCAGCGTAGAGGGGACAGGCTTCCCCCTCCACTTT. The entire variable domain, with the rest obtained from reference TRBV9 and TRBJ1-6, is as follows: DSGVTQTPKHLITATGQRVTLRCSPRSGDLSVYWYQQSLDQGLQFLIQYYNGEERAKGNILERFSAQQFPDLHSELNLSSLELGDSALYFCASSVEGTGFPLHFGNGTRLTVT.

This rearrangement joins TRBV5-4 to TRBJ1-2, with unresolved D. The CDR3 has 14 residues. With 2 bases removed from V and 4 bases from J, the gap between germline ends came to 12 bases. Germline-derived CDR1 and CDR2 are SGHNT and YYREEE (reference sequence). CDR3 residues: CASSFLQSPYGYTF. The DNA of the CDR3 is TGTGCCAGCAGCTTCCTCCAGAGCCCCTATGGCTACACCTTC.

The V and J genes are TRBV6-5 and TRBJ1-5; D gene ambiguous. The CDR3 extends over 14 amino acids. CDR1 MNHEY and CDR2 SVGAGI come from the germline V gene. V was cut by 8 bases and J by 7 bases, with 18 bases left in between. CDR3 in amino acids: CASCYLGIGQPQHF. CDR3 bases: TGTGCCAGCTGCTATTTAGGGATTGGACAGCCCCAGCATTTT.

The chain uses TRBV12-3 or TRBV12-4 and TRBJ1-2, with D maybe TRBD1 (5 bases). The length of the CDR3 is 13 residues. Trimming removed 4 bases from V and 6 bases from J, with 12 bases in between. This CDR3 reads CASSSHSGNGYTF. CDR3 in DNA: TGTGCCAGCAGTTCCCACTCAGGGAATGGCTACACCTTC.